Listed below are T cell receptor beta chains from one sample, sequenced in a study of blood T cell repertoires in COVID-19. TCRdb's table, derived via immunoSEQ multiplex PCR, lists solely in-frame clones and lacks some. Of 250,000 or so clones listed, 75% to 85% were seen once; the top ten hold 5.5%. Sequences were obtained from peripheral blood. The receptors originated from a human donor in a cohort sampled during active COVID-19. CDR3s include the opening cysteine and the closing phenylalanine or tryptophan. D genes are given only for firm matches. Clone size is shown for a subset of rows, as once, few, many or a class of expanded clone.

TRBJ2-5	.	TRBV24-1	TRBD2	TGTGCCACCTTTCTAGCGGGGGAAATAGAAGAGACCCAGTACTTC	CATFLAGEIEETQYF
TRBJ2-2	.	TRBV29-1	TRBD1	TGCAGCGTCGACAGGGGGAACACCGGGGAGCTGTTTTTT	CSVDRGNTGELFF
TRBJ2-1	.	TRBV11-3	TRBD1	TGTGCCAGCAGCCTCGGGACAGTGTCCTACAATGAGCAGTTCTTC	CASSLGTVSYNEQFF
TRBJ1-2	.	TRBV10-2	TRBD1	TGCGCCAGCAGTGACTCGACAGGGAGGAACTATGGCTACACCTTC	CASSDSTGRNYGYTF
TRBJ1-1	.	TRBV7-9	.	TGTGCCAGCAGCCAGAGGGTAGGGGGCACTGAAGCTTTCTTT	CASSQRVGGTEAFF
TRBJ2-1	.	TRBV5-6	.	TGTGCCAGCAGCTTGGGGTTCCGGGAGTTCTTC	CASSLGFREFF
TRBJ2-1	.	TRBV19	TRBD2	TGTGCCAGTAGTGATAGCGAGGGACTAGCGGTCTCCTACAATGAGCAGTTCTTC	CASSDSEGLAVSYNEQFF
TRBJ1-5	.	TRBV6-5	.	TGTGCCAGCAGGGAGGGGAACGGTCAGCCCCAGCATTTT	CASREGNGQPQHF
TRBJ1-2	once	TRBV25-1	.	TGTGCCAGCAGTGAGGGGTGGCAGGGGCATGGCTACACCTTC	CASSEGWQGHGYTF
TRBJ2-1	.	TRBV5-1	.	TGCGCCAGCAGCTTGGTTTTGGGGAGAGGTGAGCAGTTCTTC	CASSLVLGRGEQFF
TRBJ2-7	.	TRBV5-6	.	TGTGCCAGCAGCTTGGTGGGGAGCTACGAGCAGTACTTC	CASSLVGSYEQYF
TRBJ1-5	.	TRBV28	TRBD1	TGTGCCAGCAGTTTTACAGGGGTCGGGGGTCAGCCCCAGCATTTT	CASSFTGVGGQPQHF
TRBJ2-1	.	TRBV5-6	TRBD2	TGTGCCAGCAGCTTGGGATCGGGAGGGCCCAATGAGCAGTTCTTC	CASSLGSGGPNEQFF
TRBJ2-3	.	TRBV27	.	TGTGCCAGCAGTTCCCCCAGCGACGGAGATACGCAGTATTTT	CASSSPSDGDTQYF
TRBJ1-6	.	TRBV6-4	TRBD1	TGTGCCAGCAGTGACACAGGGGGATCACCCCTCCACTTT	CASSDTGGSPLHF
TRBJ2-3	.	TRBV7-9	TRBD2	TGTGCCAGCAGCCCCCAACACGGCGGGGGGTTTCCTTACACAGATACGCAGTATTTT	CASSPQHGGGFPYTDTQYF
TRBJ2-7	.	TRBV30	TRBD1	TGTGCCTGGAGCACAGGGGCCTACGAGCAGTACTTC	CAWSTGAYEQYF
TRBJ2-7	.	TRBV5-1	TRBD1	TGCGCCAGCAGCTTGAGAATGGGACAGGGGCGAACCTACGAGCAGTACTTC	CASSLRMGQGRTYEQYF
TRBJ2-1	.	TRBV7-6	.	TGTGCCAGCAGCTTAGCCGGAGTTGGTGAGCAGTTCTTC	CASSLAGVGEQFF
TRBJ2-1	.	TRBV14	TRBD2	TGTGCCAGCAGCCAGTGGACTAGCGGGAGAAATGAGCAGTTCTTC	CASSQWTSGRNEQFF
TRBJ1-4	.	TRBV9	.	TGTGCCAGCAGCGCAGGGTACCGGCCTGCAACTAATGAAAAACTGTTTTTT	CASSAGYRPATNEKLFF
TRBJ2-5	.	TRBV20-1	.	TGCAGTGCTAGTCGCGATACCGGGGGGACCCAGTACTTC	CSASRDTGGTQYF
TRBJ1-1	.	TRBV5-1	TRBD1	TGCGCCAGCAGCATCAGGGGGCAGGGGGTGAACACTGAAGCTTTCTTT	CASSIRGQGVNTEAFF
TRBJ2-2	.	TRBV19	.	TGTGCCAGTAGTCCACGCGGGGACCCCACCGGGGAGCTGTTTTTT	CASSPRGDPTGELFF
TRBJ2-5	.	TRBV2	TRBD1	TGTGCCAGCATGATCAGGGGGCGCGGAGAGACCCAGTACTTC	CASMIRGRGETQYF
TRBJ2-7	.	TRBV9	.	TGTGCCAGCAGCGAGACAGGAAACGGAGGCGAGCAGTACTTC	CASSETGNGGEQYF
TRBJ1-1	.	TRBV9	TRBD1	TGTGCCAGCAGCGTAGGACAGGGGAGTACTGAAGCTTTCTTT	CASSVGQGSTEAFF